These 19 T cell receptor beta chains were all obtained from the same sample, sequenced in a study of regulatory T cells in long-lasting Graves disease (dated by TCRdb to the early 2020s). Library preparation used multiplex PCR. Data came from an Illumina HiSeq 4000. To build TCR beta libraries, CDR3 regions were amplified by Arm-PCR using iRepertoire HTBI primers. TCRdb reran the public reads through fastp at Q25 and MiXCR, keeping productive beta chains. Each record represents a unique CDR3 protein, reported with the most common genes and DNA among its rows. Recorded for this sample are under 300,000 distinct CDR3 sequences; around 21% of them occurred a single time. Clones ranked in the top ten supply about 15% of the sample. The time point label of this sample denotes: newly diagnosed GD, antithyroid drugs for less than 3 months. RNA was extracted from PBMCs in TRIzol for both TCR sequencing and RNA sequencing.

Sequenced material: peripheral blood mononuclear cells (PBMCs), taken at new diagnosis, from a patient treated with antithyroid drugs. Receptor source: a female donor with Graves disease.

Concerning this clonotype: A far larger clone is a single base away, which makes a read error likely. The V call is TRBV12-3 or TRBV12-4, the J call TRBJ2-7; D is ambiguous. This CDR3 region has 16 residues. V shed 2 bases and J shed 7 bases, with 21 bases lying between them. CDR3 sequence (DNA): TGTGCCAGCAGTTTACCCCAGACCACCTTTTACAATGAGCAGTACTTC. Its translation: CASSLPQTTFYNEQYF.

This clonotype was recorded at least ten times. The chain combines TRBV4-3 with TRBJ1-6; TRBD1 matches at 9 bases. The CDR3 extends over 15 amino acids. CDR1 is LGHNA, CDR2 YSLEER, per germline. V gave up 1 base and J gave up 6 bases; unmatched junction bases: 1. The DNA for the CDR3 is TGCGCCAGCAGCCAAGCGGGACAGGGTAATTCACCCCTCCACTTT. Translation gives CASSQAGQGNSPLHF.

The rearrangement links TRBV5-1 to TRBJ2-7, with 7 positions matching TRBD1. Trimming cost V 0 bases and J 2 bases; bases outside gene matches: 5. This CDR3 is built from 15 residues. Germline V gene data show CDR1 as SGHRS and CDR2 as YFSETQ. The CDR3 coding sequence is TGCGCCAGCAGCTTGGGGCCCGGGACAGCCTACGAGCAGTACTTC. Amino acid sequence: CASSLGPGTAYEQYF. Full variable domain (missing parts from reference TRBV5-1 and TRBJ2-7): KAGVTQTPRYLIKTRGQQVTLSCSPISGHRSVSWYQQTPGQGLQFLFEYFSETQRNKGNFPGRFSGRQFSNSRSEMNVSTLELGDSALYLCASSLGPGTAYEQYFGPGTRLTVT.

This clonotype was seen more than once but under ten times. The chain recombines TRBV7-3 with TRBJ2-2; D unresolved. V shed 5 bases and J shed 2 bases, with 15 bases lying between them. The CDR3 loop spans 16 amino acids. The germline V gene has CDR1 SGHTA and CDR2 FQGTGA. The CDR3 here is CASSQTRGNNTGELFF. The CDR3 DNA reads as TGTGCCAGCAGCCAGACCCGTGGGAATAACACCGGGGAGCTGTTTTTT. The full variable domain, its missing parts supplied by reference TRBV7-3 and TRBJ2-2, is GAGVSQTPSNKVTEKGKYVELRCDPISGHTALYWYRQSLGQGPEFLIYFQGTGAADDSGLPNDRFFAVRPEGSVSTLKIQRTERGDSAVYLCASSQTRGNNTGELFFGEGSRLTVL.

There are a few counts of this clonotype. The V call is TRBV5-5, the J call TRBJ2-1, with 8 bases lining up with TRBD2. The CDR3 consists of 16 residues. Per germline, CDR1 SGHKS and CDR2 YYEKEE (reference sequence). The V gene end was trimmed by 4 bases and the J gene end by 10 bases; junction bases not matched to a gene: 16. CDR3 nucleotides: TGTGCCAGCAGCACGACCAGCGGGGGCCTTCGGAGCGAGCAGTTCTTC. As protein: CASSTTSGGLRSEQFF.

This clonotype turned up a few times. The chain employs TRBV2 and TRBJ2-6, with a weak D call TRBD1 (6 bases). Germline-derived CDR1 and CDR2 are SNHLY and FYNNEI. The CDR3 covers 19 residues. V lost 5 bases and J 0 bases, leaving 20 bases between the germline ends. The CDR3 spells CASSYGVRQASSGANVLTF. The CDR3 DNA follows: TGTGCCAGCAGTTACGGGGTACGACAGGCGTCCTCTGGGGCCAACGTCCTGACTTTC.

This clonotype was seen ten or more times. The V call is TRBV30, the J call TRBJ2-1, with 10 bases matching TRBD2. Germline values: CDR1 GTSNPN, CDR2 SVGIG (reference sequence). The ends lost 1 base at V and 8 bases at J; junction bases unmatched: 8. This CDR3 has 15 residues. In DNA, the CDR3 is TGTGCCTGGAGTGCCCTAGCGGGAGAGATCTATGAGCAGTTCTTC. Translating it yields CAWSALAGEIYEQFF.

This clonotype has ten or more counts. The chain links TRBV20-1 to TRBJ2-5; tentatively, D is TRBD1 (6 bases). The V gene lost 4 bases and the J gene lost 3 bases, with 12 bases spanning the gap. CDR1 and CDR2 (germline): DFQATT, SNEGSKA (reference sequence). This CDR3 comprises 13 residues. In nucleotides, the CDR3 is TGCAGTGCTAAGGTTGGACAGAAAGAGACCCAGTACTTC. It yields the protein CSAKVGQKETQYF.

This clonotype showed up many times. This may stem from a read error, because a much larger clone lies one nucleotide away. The V call is TRBV5-1, the J call TRBJ2-3; 7 nucleotides agree with TRBD1. Germline CDR1 is SGHRS and CDR2 is YFSETQ. V shed 1 base and J 1 base; nucleotides not matched to a gene: 3. The CDR3 runs 15 residues. The CDR3 DNA is TGCGCCAGCAGCTTGTTTGGACAGGGCACAGATACGCAGTATTTT. Translation gives CASSLFGQGTDTQYF.

This clonotype was recorded many times. This sequence joins TRBV5-1 and TRBJ2-7, with 11 nucleotides matching TRBD1. The CDR3 covers 14 residues. Trimming at V came to 4 bases and at J to 6 bases, leaving 6 bases not matched to a gene. In germline, CDR1 is SGHRS, CDR2 YFSETQ. Here the CDR3 reads CASSMDGTGGEQYF. DNA for the CDR3: TGCGCCAGCAGCATGGACGGGACAGGGGGCGAGCAGTACTTC.

The CDR3 reads CASSTGRKYTQYF. CDR3 nucleotide sequence: TGTGCCAGCAGTACCGGCCGGAAGTATACGCAGTATTTT. The chain combines TRBV12-3 or TRBV12-4 with TRBJ2-3; D is unresolved. The CDR3 runs 13 residues. Trimming cost V 5 bases and J 7 bases, with 13 bases left between them.

Note on this clonotype: This sequence may be a read error, since a much larger clone differs from it by one base. The genes are TRBV7-9 and TRBJ2-4; D assignment may be TRBD1 or TRBD2 (6 bases each). This CDR3 spans 15 amino acids. V lost 7 bases and J lost 13, with 26 bases in between. Germline V gives CDR1 SEHNR, CDR2 FQNEAQ (reference sequence). CDR3 sequence reads: CASTTEGTRSNEQYF. The CDR3 DNA reads as TGTGCCAGCACAACGGAGGGGACACGCAGCAATGAGCAGTACTTC. The entire variable domain, with the rest obtained from reference TRBV7-9 and TRBJ2-4, is as follows: DTGVSQNPRHKITKRGQNVTFRCDPISEHNRLYWYRQTLGQGPEFLTYFQNEAQLEKSRLLSDRFSAERPKGSFSTLEIQRTEQGDSAMYLCASTTEGTRSNEQYFGAGTRLSVL.

As regards this clonotype: The junction does not match germline at one end; this may be a read error. This chain uses TRBV30 with TRBJ1-1, with 9 nucleotides matching TRBD1. There are 14 residues in the CDR3. In germline, CDR1 is GTSNPN, CDR2 SVGIG (reference sequence). CDR3 amino acids: CAWRDRGPHTKAFF. CDR3 nucleotide sequence: TGTGCCTGGAGGGACAGGGGCCCCCACACTAAAGCTTTCTTT. The full variable domain, with the rest looked up from reference TRBV30 and TRBJ1-1, is SQTIHQWPATLVQPVGSPLSLECTVEGTSNPNLYWYRQAAGRGLQLLFYSVGIGQISSEVPQNLSASRPQDRQFILSSKKLLLSDSGFYLCAWRDRGPHTKAFFGQGTRLTVV.

The table lists this clonotype with many counts. The V gene is TRBV20-1, the J gene TRBJ2-7, with 11 nucleotides matching TRBD2. The CDR3 sequence is 14 residues long. Germline assignment: CDR1 DFQATT and CDR2 SNEGSKA (reference sequence). The J segment lost 3 bases and the V segment lost 4 bases, leaving 5 bases of the junction unmatched. The CDR3 loop is CSATTGLADYEQYF. CDR3 in DNA: TGCAGTGCTACGACGGGACTAGCGGACTACGAGCAGTACTTC.

With respect to this clonotype: The germline gene is not matched at one end of the junction; a read error may be the cause. The chain employs TRBV20-1 and TRBJ2-1, with TRBD2 as a possible D gene (7 bases). Germline V CDR1 and CDR2: DFQATT, SNEGSKA (reference sequence). The CDR3 contains 13 residues. CDR3 coding DNA: TGCAGTGTACGGGGGGCTGACGGGGAGACCCTGTACTTC. This codes for CSVRGADGETLYF.

This clonotype was counted at least ten times. The chain employs TRBV5-1 and TRBJ2-3; TRBD1 matches at 7 bases. The length of the CDR3 is 15 residues. Losses at the gene ends were 4 bases for V and 1 base for J; bases not matched to a gene: 6. In germline, CDR1 is SGHRS, CDR2 YFSETQ. The CDR3 DNA sequence: TGCGCCAGCAGCACAGGGGTTAGGGGCACAGATACGCAGTATTTT. Protein product: CASSTGVRGTDTQYF.

The chain employs TRBV9 and TRBJ2-3; 7 bases agree with TRBD1. CDR1 SGDLS and CDR2 YYNGEE come from the germline V gene. With V trimmed by 3 bases and J by 2 bases, 9 bases remained unmatched. This CDR3 comprises 16 residues. CDR3 residues: CASSAATGPPTDTQYF. CDR3 nucleotide sequence: TGTGCCAGCAGCGCGGCGACAGGGCCCCCCACAGATACGCAGTATTTT.

This clonotype came up many times. This sequence joins TRBV6-1 and TRBJ1-1; 9 positions agree with TRBD1. V dropped 8 bases and J dropped 5; count of bases not matched to a gene: 9. Germline V gene data show CDR1 as MNHNS and CDR2 as SASEGT. The CDR3 runs 14 residues. Written as DNA, the CDR3 is TGTGCCAGCGGAACAACAGGGGGCGTAACTGAAGCTTTCTTT. Encoded protein: CASGTTGGVTEAFF.

This clonotype appeared many times. CDR3 protein: CASSQVAGMQETQYF. CDR3 DNA sequence: TGTGCCAGCAGCCAAGTAGCGGGGATGCAAGAGACCCAGTACTTC. The chain couples TRBV4-2 to TRBJ2-5, with 8 bases fitting TRBD2. The CDR3 runs 15 residues. V was pared by 1 base and J by 2 bases, with 3 bases of the junction left unmatched. In germline, CDR1 is LGHNA, CDR2 YNFKEQ.